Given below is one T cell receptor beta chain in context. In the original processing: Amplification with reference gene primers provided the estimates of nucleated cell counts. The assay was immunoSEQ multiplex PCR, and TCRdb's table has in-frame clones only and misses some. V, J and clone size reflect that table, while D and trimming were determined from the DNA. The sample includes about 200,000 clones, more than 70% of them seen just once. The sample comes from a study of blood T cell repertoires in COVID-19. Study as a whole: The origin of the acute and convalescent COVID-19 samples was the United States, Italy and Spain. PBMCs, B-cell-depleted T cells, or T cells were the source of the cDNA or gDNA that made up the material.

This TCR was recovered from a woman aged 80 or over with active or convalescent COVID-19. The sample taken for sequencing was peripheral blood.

CDR3 residues: CASSLAITGEVGELFF. CDR3 coding DNA: TGTGCCAGCAGCTTAGCGATAACAGGAGAAGTCGGGGAGCTGTTTTTT. The V and J genes are TRBV7-2 and TRBJ2-2; D might be TRBD1 (5 bases). CDR1 SGHTA and CDR2 FQGNSA come from the germline V gene. V was clipped by 0 bases and J by 7 bases, with 15 bases between them. The CDR3 length is 16 residues.